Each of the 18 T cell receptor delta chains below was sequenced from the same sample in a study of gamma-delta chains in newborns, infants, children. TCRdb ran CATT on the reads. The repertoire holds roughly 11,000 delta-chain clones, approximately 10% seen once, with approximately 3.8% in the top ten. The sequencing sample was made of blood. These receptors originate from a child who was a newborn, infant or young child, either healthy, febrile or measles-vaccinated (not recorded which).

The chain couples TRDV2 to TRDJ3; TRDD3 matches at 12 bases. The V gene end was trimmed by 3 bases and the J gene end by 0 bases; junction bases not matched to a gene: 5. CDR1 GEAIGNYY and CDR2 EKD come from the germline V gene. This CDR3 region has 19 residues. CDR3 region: CACDPLGDTGSWDTRQMFF. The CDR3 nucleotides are TGTGCCTGTGACCCACTGGGGGATACCGGCTCCTGGGACACCCGACAGATGTTTTTC.

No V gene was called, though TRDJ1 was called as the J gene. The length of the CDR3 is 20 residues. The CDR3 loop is CACDTVEAFSRIGVPGKLIF. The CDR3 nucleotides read TGTGCCTGTGACACCGTCGAGGCCTTCTCAAGGATCGGCGTCCCTGGTAAACTCATCTTT.

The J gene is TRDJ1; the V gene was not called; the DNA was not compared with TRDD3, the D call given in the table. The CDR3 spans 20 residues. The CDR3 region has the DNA TGTGCCTGTGACCCACTACTGGGGGATACGCGAGACCCGACCGCCGATAAACTCATCTTT. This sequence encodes CACDPLLGDTRDPTADKLIF.

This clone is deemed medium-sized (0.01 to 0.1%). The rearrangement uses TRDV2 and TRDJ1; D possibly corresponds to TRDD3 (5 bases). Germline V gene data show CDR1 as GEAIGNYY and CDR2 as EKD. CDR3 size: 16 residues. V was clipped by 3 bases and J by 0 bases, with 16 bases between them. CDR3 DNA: TGTGCCTGTGACCCTCTGTGGGGACTAGACACCGATAAACTCATCTTT. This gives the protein CACDPLWGLDTDKLIF.

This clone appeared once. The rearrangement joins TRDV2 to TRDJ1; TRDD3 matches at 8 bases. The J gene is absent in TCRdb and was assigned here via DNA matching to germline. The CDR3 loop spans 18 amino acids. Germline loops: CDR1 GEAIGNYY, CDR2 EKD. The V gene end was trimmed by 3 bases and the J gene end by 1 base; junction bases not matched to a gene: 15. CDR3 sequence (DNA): TGTGCCTGTGACCCCGTACTGGGGGGCCACCTGATCACCGATAAACTCATCTTT. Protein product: CACDPVLGGHLITDKLIF.

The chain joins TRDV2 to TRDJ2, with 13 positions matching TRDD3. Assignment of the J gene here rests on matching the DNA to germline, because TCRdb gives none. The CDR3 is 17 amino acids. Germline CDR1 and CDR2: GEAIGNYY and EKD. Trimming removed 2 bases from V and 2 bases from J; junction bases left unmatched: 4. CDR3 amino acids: CACDILGDTELTAQLFF. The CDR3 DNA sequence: TGTGCCTGTGACATACTGGGGGATACGGAATTGACAGCACAACTCTTCTTT.

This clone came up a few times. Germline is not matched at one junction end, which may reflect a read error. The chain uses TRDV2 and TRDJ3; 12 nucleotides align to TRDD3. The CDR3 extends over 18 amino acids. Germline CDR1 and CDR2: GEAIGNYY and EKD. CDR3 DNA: TGTGCCTGTGACCCACTGGGGGATACCTCCTGGGACGCCCGACAGATGTTTTTC. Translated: CACDPLGDTSWDARQMFF.

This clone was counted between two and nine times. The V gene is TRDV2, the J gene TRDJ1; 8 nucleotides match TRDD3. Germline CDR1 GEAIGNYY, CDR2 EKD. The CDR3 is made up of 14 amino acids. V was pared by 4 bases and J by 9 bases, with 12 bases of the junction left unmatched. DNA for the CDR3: TGTGCCTGTGAGGGACTACTGGGGGCCCCTGAACTCATCTTT. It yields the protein CACEGLLGAPELIF.

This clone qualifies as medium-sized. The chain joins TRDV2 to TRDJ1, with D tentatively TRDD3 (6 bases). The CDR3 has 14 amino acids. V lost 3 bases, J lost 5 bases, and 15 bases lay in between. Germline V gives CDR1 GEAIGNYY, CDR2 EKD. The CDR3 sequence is CACDRVGIADKLIF. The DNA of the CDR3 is TGTGCCTGTGACCGGGTCGGGATAGCTGATAAACTCATCTTT.

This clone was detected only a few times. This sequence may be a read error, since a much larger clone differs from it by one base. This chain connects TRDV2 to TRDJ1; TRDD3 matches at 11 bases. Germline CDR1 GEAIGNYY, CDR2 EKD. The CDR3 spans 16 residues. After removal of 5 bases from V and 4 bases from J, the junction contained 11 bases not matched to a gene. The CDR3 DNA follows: TGTGCCTGTGGGCGACTGGGGGATATAACCTACGATAAACTCATCTTT. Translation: CACGRLGDITYDKLIF.

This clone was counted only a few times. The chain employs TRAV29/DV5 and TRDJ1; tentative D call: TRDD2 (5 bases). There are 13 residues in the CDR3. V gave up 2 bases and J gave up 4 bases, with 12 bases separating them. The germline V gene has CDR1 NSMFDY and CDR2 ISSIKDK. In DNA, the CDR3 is TGTGCAGCAAGTCGGGTTCCTTTCGATAAACTCATCTTT. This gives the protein CAASRVPFDKLIF.

CDR3 nucleotides: TGTGCCTGTGACACCGTAAACTGGGGGATACGACCAAAGGCGGCACAACTCTTCTTT. Protein product: CACDTVNWGIRPKAAQLFF. V usage is TRDV2 and J usage is TRDJ2; 13 nucleotides line up with TRDD3. Looked up from germline, CDR1 is GEAIGNYY and CDR2 is EKD. The CDR3 runs to 19 residues. The trim removed 0 bases at V and 8 bases at J, leaving 14 bases unmatched.

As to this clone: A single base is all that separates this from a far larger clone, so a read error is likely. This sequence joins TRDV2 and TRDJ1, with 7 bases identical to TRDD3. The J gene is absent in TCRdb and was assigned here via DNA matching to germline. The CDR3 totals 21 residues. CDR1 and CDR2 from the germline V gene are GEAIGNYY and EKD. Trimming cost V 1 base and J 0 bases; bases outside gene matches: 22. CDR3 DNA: TGTGCCTGTGACACGGTCAACTGGGGCCACCGGACGCACCAGCACACCGATAAACTCATCTTT. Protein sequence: CACDTVNWGHRTHQHTDKLIF.

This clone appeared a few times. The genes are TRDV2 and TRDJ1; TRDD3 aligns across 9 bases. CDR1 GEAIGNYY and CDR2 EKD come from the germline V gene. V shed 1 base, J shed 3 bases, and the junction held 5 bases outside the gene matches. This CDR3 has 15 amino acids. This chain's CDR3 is CACDTLGDPPDKLIF. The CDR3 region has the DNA TGTGCCTGTGACACGCTGGGGGATCCCCCCGATAAACTCATCTTT.

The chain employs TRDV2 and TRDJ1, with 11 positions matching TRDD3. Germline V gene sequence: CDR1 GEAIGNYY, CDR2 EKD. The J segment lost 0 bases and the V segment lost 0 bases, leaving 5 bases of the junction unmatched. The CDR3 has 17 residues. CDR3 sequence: CACDTMGDTEYTDKLIF. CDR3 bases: TGTGCCTGTGACACCATGGGGGATACGGAGTACACCGATAAACTCATCTTT.

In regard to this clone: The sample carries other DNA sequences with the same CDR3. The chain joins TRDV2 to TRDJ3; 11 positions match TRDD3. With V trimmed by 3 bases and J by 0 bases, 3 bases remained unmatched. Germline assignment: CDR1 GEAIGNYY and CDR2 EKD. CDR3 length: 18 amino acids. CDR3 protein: CACDLLGDSSWDTRQMFF. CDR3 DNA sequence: TGTGCCTGTGACTTACTGGGGGATAGCTCCTGGGACACCCGACAGATGTTTTTC.

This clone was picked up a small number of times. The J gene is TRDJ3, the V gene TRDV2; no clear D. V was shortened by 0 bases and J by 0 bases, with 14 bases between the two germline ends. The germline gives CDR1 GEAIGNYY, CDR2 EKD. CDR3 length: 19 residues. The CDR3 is CACDTVSINDSWDTRQMFF. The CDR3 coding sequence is TGTGCCTGTGACACCGTATCCATAAACGACTCCTGGGACACCCGACAGATGTTTTTC.

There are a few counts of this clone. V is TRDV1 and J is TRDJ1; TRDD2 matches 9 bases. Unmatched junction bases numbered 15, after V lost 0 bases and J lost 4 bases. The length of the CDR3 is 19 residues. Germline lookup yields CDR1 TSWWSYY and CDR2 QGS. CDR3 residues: CALGELGLPTATGVDKLIF. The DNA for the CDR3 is TGTGCTCTTGGGGAACTTGGCCTTCCTACGGCTACTGGGGTCGATAAACTCATCTTT.